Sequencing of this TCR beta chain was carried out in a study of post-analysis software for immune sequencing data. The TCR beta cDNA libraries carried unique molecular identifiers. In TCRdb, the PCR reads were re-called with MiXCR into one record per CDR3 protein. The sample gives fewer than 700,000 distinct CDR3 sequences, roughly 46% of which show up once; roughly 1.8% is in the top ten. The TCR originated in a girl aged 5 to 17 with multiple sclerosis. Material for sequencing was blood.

Here the CDR3 reads CASSQDGGQQYF. CDR3 sequence (DNA): TGCGCCAGCAGCCAAGATGGGGGTCAGCAGTACTTC. The chain links TRBV4-1 to TRBJ2-1; D might be TRBD1 or TRBD2, each matching 5 bases. The end of the DNA fits TRBJ2-7 better, so the J call may be wrong. The CDR3 spans 12 residues. Per the germline V gene, CDR1 is MGHRA and CDR2 is YSYEKL.